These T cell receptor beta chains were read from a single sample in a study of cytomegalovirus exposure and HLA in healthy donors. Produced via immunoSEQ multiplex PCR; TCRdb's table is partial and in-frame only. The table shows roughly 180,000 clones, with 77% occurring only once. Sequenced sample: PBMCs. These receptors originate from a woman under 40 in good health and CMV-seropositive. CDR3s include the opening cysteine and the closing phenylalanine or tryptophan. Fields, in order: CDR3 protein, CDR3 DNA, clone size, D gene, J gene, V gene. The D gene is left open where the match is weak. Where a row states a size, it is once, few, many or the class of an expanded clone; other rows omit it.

CDR3: CASSLSGRRETQYF; DNA: TGTGCCAGCAGCCTTAGCGGGAGGAGAGAGACCCAGTACTTC; size: -; D: TRBD2; J: TRBJ2-5; V: TRBV11-2
CDR3: CASRPLGGSKYEQYF; DNA: TGTGCCAGTAGACCCCTGGGCGGGAGTAAGTACGAGCAGTACTTC; size: few; D: TRBD2; J: TRBJ2-7; V: TRBV19
CDR3: CASSLVEGAVVTEAFF; DNA: TGTGCCAGCAGCTTAGTGGAGGGGGCGGTCGTCACTGAAGCTTTCTTT; size: -; D: TRBD1; J: TRBJ1-1; V: TRBV7-2
CDR3: CSVGDRGYYGYTF; DNA: TGCAGCGTTGGGGACAGGGGATACTATGGCTACACCTTC; size: -; D: TRBD1; J: TRBJ1-2; V: TRBV29-1
CDR3: CSVDHPGGYEQFF; DNA: TGCAGCGTTGATCACCCCGGGGGTTATGAGCAGTTCTTC; size: -; D: -; J: TRBJ2-1; V: TRBV29-1
CDR3: CASIRRGTDTQYF; DNA: TGTGCCAGCATTCGACGGGGCACAGATACGCAGTATTTT; size: once; D: -; J: TRBJ2-3; V: TRBV2
CDR3: CASSLPAGTDTQYF; DNA: TGTGCCAGCAGTTTACCTGCGGGAACAGATACGCAGTATTTT; size: once; D: -; J: TRBJ2-3; V: TRBV28
CDR3: CASSFGLAGGPGTDTQYF; DNA: TGCGCCAGCAGCTTCGGACTAGCGGGAGGGCCCGGCACAGATACGCAGTATTTT; size: few; D: TRBD2; J: TRBJ2-3; V: TRBV5-1
CDR3: CASSSDRGRQPQHF; DNA: TGTGCCAGCAGTTCGGACAGGGGCAGACAGCCCCAGCATTTT; size: -; D: TRBD1; J: TRBJ1-5; V: TRBV7-8
CDR3: CASIEAGEQFF; DNA: TGTGCCAGCATTGAGGCAGGCGAGCAGTTCTTC; size: -; D: -; J: TRBJ2-1; V: TRBV6-1
CDR3: CASSVTWTGETQYF; DNA: TGTGCCAGCAGCGTGACCTGGACAGGGGAGACCCAGTACTTC; size: few; D: TRBD1; J: TRBJ2-5; V: TRBV9
CDR3: CASSQESGGATYEQYF; DNA: TGTGCCAGCAGCCAAGAATCGGGCGGGGCGACCTACGAGCAGTACTTC; size: -; D: -; J: TRBJ2-7; V: TRBV4-2
CDR3: CASGEQGATYNEQFF; DNA: TGTGCCAGCGGGGAACAGGGGGCAACATACAATGAGCAGTTCTTC; size: -; D: TRBD1; J: TRBJ2-1; V: TRBV6-4
CDR3: CAIRWTGTGTDTQYF; DNA: TGTGCCATCAGGTGGACAGGGACCGGCACAGATACGCAGTATTTT; size: once; D: TRBD1; J: TRBJ2-3; V: TRBV10-3
CDR3: CASSRGGQAVETQYF; DNA: TGTGCCAGCAGCCGGGGCGGACAGGCGGTGGAGACCCAGTACTTC; size: few; D: TRBD1; J: TRBJ2-5; V: TRBV14
CDR3: CASSHGTDSTTDTQYF; DNA: TGTGCCAGCAGCCATGGGACTGACTCTACAACCGATACGCAGTATTTT; size: -; D: -; J: TRBJ2-3; V: TRBV13
CDR3: CAWSGGSGPGGDQPQHF; DNA: TGTGCCTGGAGTGGGGGCTCGGGCCCAGGGGGTGATCAGCCCCAGCATTTT; size: -; D: TRBD1; J: TRBJ1-5; V: TRBV30
CDR3: CASRGQVVYGYTF; DNA: TGTGCCAGCAGGGGACAGGTCGTCTATGGCTACACCTTC; size: -; D: TRBD1; J: TRBJ1-2; V: TRBV2
CDR3: CASSSDWGPAANEQFF; DNA: TGTGCCAGCAGTTCGGACTGGGGTCCTGCCGCCAATGAGCAGTTCTTC; size: few; D: -; J: TRBJ2-1; V: TRBV27
CDR3: CAWSGGRSYEQYF; DNA: TGTGCCTGGAGTGGGGGGAGGTCCTACGAGCAGTACTTC; size: -; D: -; J: TRBJ2-7; V: TRBV30
CDR3: CASSRDSSYTEAFF; DNA: TGTGCCAGCAGCCGGGACAGCTCCTACACTGAAGCTTTCTTT; size: -; D: TRBD1; J: TRBJ1-1; V: TRBV5-5
CDR3: CAIRTGDLNTEAFF; DNA: TGTGCCATCAGGACAGGGGATCTGAACACTGAAGCTTTCTTT; size: -; D: TRBD1; J: TRBJ1-1; V: TRBV10-3
CDR3: CARSPTGGEGETQYF; DNA: TGTGCCAGAAGCCCGACCGGAGGAGAGGGAGAGACCCAGTACTTC; size: -; D: -; J: TRBJ2-5; V: TRBV5-3
CDR3: CASSSQPGTTTYEQYF; DNA: TGTGCCAGCAGTTCCCAACCGGGTACTACAACCTACGAGCAGTACTTC; size: -; D: -; J: TRBJ2-7; V: TRBV28
CDR3: CASSYGGTEAFF; DNA: TGTGCCAGCAGTTACGGGGGGACTGAAGCTTTCTTT; size: -; D: -; J: TRBJ1-1; V: TRBV6-5
CDR3: CASSELDSWNTGELFF; DNA: TGTGCCAGCAGTGAATTAGACAGTTGGAACACCGGGGAGCTGTTTTTT; size: -; D: -; J: TRBJ2-2; V: TRBV25-1
CDR3: CASSPRRPSGYFEQYF; DNA: TGTGCCAGCTCCCCTCGGCGGCCTAGCGGTTACTTTGAGCAGTACTTC; size: -; D: TRBD2; J: TRBJ2-7; V: TRBV18
CDR3: CASSPNSEKLFF; DNA: TGTGCCAGCAGCCCTAATTCAGAAAAACTGTTTTTT; size: few; D: -; J: TRBJ1-4; V: TRBV6-5
CDR3: CASSTGTSGSNLGTF; DNA: TGCGCCAGCAGTACTGGGACTAGCGGGTCCAATCTCGGGACTTTC; size: -; D: TRBD2; J: TRBJ2-6; V: TRBV5-1
CDR3: CASSPKGVDLSNEQFF; DNA: TGTGCCAGTAGCCCAAAAGGGGTAGATCTCTCCAATGAGCAGTTCTTC; size: -; D: -; J: TRBJ2-1; V: TRBV19
CDR3: CASSRTDYNEQFF; DNA: TGTGCCAGCAGCCGGACAGACTACAATGAGCAGTTCTTC; size: -; D: -; J: TRBJ2-1; V: TRBV11-2
CDR3: CASSFPTGGRTEAFF; DNA: TGTGCCAGCAGCTTCCCGACAGGAGGACGTACTGAAGCTTTCTTT; size: -; D: -; J: TRBJ1-1; V: TRBV6-1
CDR3: CASRTGGAGYTF; DNA: TGTGCCAGCAGGACAGGGGGCGCAGGCTACACCTTC; size: -; D: TRBD1; J: TRBJ1-2; V: TRBV27
CDR3: CASSPGVVADHNEQFF; DNA: TGTGCCAGCTCACCCGGCGTAGTAGCGGACCACAATGAGCAGTTCTTC; size: -; D: -; J: TRBJ2-1; V: TRBV18
CDR3: CASSLSTGSGNTEAFF; DNA: TGTGCCAGCAGTTTATCTACAGGGTCTGGAAACACTGAAGCTTTCTTT; size: few; D: -; J: TRBJ1-1; V: TRBV28
CDR3: CASSLLARETQYF; DNA: TGTGCCAGCAGTTTACTAGCGCGAGAGACCCAGTACTTC; size: -; D: -; J: TRBJ2-5; V: TRBV28
CDR3: CASSLVWTSSTDTQYF; DNA: TGTGCCAGCAGCTTAGTATGGACTAGCTCTACAGATACGCAGTATTTT; size: -; D: TRBD2; J: TRBJ2-3; V: TRBV11-1
CDR3: CASNLQGVSTGELFF; DNA: TGTGCCAGCAACCTACAGGGTGTGAGCACCGGGGAGCTGTTTTTT; size: -; D: -; J: TRBJ2-2; V: TRBV5-4
CDR3: CASSLERGLEQYF; DNA: TGCGCCAGCAGCTTGGAACGGGGTCTGGAGCAGTACTTC; size: -; D: -; J: TRBJ2-7; V: TRBV5-1
CDR3: CASSLGTSVIPDRGRGDNVLTF; DNA: TGTGCCAGCAGCCTCGGGACGAGCGTAATCCCCGACAGGGGGCGCGGAGACAACGTCCTGACTTTC; size: -; D: TRBD1; J: TRBJ2-6; V: TRBV4-2
CDR3: CASSPDRVYGYTF; DNA: TGTGCCAGCAGTCCGGACAGGGTTTATGGCTACACCTTC; size: -; D: TRBD1; J: TRBJ1-2; V: TRBV28
CDR3: CASSQAEGRVTDTQYF; DNA: TGTGCCAGCAGCCAAGCAGAGGGAAGGGTCACAGATACGCAGTATTTT; size: -; D: -; J: TRBJ2-3; V: TRBV4-2
CDR3: CASSFSGTGGSVDGYTF; DNA: TGCGCCAGCAGCTTTTCCGGGACAGGGGGCTCGGTAGATGGCTACACCTTC; size: -; D: TRBD1; J: TRBJ1-2; V: TRBV5-1
CDR3: CASGSGGGENQPQHF; DNA: TGTGCCAGCGGATCTGGGGGGGGAGAGAATCAGCCCCAGCATTTT; size: -; D: -; J: TRBJ1-5; V: TRBV28
CDR3: CASSVWRTGSEGGYTF; DNA: TGTGCCAGCAGCGTTTGGCGGACAGGGAGCGAAGGTGGCTACACCTTC; size: -; D: TRBD1; J: TRBJ1-2; V: TRBV2
CDR3: CASSLVTGGNNEQFF; DNA: TGTGCCAGCAGCTTAGTAACGGGAGGGAACAATGAGCAGTTCTTC; size: -; D: TRBD2; J: TRBJ2-1; V: TRBV11-3
CDR3: CASGPPGHPVYSNQPQHF; DNA: TGTGCCAGCGGACCTCCGGGACACCCAGTATATAGCAATCAGCCCCAGCATTTT; size: -; D: -; J: TRBJ1-5; V: TRBV27
CDR3: CASSSTSARSYEQYF; DNA: TGTGCCAGCAGCTCTACTAGCGCTCGCTCCTACGAGCAGTACTTC; size: once; D: TRBD2; J: TRBJ2-7; V: TRBV11-2
CDR3: CAWTAGNTIYF; DNA: TGTGCCTGGACAGCTGGAAACACCATATATTTT; size: once; D: -; J: TRBJ1-3; V: TRBV30
CDR3: CDSSQEITSGGLYEQYF; DNA: TGTGACAGCAGCCAAGAGATTACTAGCGGGGGGCTTTACGAGCAGTACTTC; size: -; D: TRBD2; J: TRBJ2-7; V: TRBV4-2
CDR3: CASSLMVYRDADTQYF; DNA: TGTGCCAGCAGCTTAATGGTCTACAGGGACGCAGATACGCAGTATTTT; size: -; D: -; J: TRBJ2-3; V: TRBV7-9
CDR3: CASSPSAGNYGYTF; DNA: TGTGCCAGCTCACCCAGTGCAGGGAACTATGGCTACACCTTC; size: -; D: -; J: TRBJ1-2; V: TRBV18
CDR3: CASSPGTGQETQYF; DNA: TGTGCCAGCAGCCCCGGGACAGGGCAAGAGACCCAGTACTTC; size: -; D: TRBD1; J: TRBJ2-5; V: TRBV7-9